Here is one T cell receptor beta chain with its context. This CDR3 spans 14 amino acids. Per the germline V gene, CDR1 is SGHTS and CDR2 is YDEGEE. Trimming stripped 5 bases from V and 4 bases from J, with 13 bases between. A J-beta primer mix and a sample-barcoded 5' primer were used in a second PCR of roughly 7 to 12 cycles. Each CDR3 protein is one row after TCRdb ran MiXCR on the 5' RACE reads. Of hundreds of thousands of distinct CDR3 sequences in the sample, approximately 30% were seen once. These data originate in a study of blood T cells in healthy people across ages. Sequencing was carried out using blood. The TCR was taken from a woman older than 75 in good health. The genes are TRBV5-8 and TRBJ1-3, with D perhaps TRBD1 (5 bases). The CDR3, as DNA: TGTGCCAGCAGAGCAAAGGGGCGAGGAAACACCATATATTTT. It is translated as CASRAKGRGNTIYF.